This is a list of T cell receptor beta chains from one sample in a study of control samples from healthy donors and cancer patients. Clones were sequenced by immunoSEQ multiplex PCR, and TCRdb holds only the in-frame ones, with some missing. The sample carries about 160,000 clones, just under 95% recorded once. The sequencing input was blood. These receptors were obtained from a woman in her forties in good health. Each CDR3 is given with its conserved first and last residue. D genes are given only for firm matches. Only some rows state a clone size, as once, few, many or a class for expanded clones.

j_call	v_call	clone_size	d_call	cdr3_aa	cdr3_nt
TRBJ1-4	TRBV28	.	.	CASSSGGGTNEKLFF	TGTGCCAGCAGTTCCGGGGGGGGGACTAATGAAAAACTGTTTTTT
TRBJ1-2	TRBV11-2	.	.	CASSSWGKVYGYTF	TGTGCCAGCAGCTCCTGGGGGAAGGTCTATGGCTACACCTTC
TRBJ2-1	TRBV29-1	.	TRBD2	CSVEKFGTSQFF	TGCAGCGTTGAAAAGTTCGGGACTAGCCAGTTCTTC
TRBJ1-3	TRBV7-9	.	.	CASSLKTGRSGNTIYF	TGTGCCAGCAGCTTAAAAACAGGAAGGTCAGGAAACACCATATATTTT
TRBJ1-1	TRBV5-4	.	.	CASSLLQVNTEAFF	TGTGCCAGCAGCTTGTTACAGGTGAACACTGAAGCTTTCTTT
TRBJ1-2	TRBV7-9	.	.	CASSLAGGYTF	TGTGCCAGCAGCTTAGCGGGTGGCTACACCTTC
TRBJ2-1	TRBV2	once	.	CASSESAGTYNEQFF	TGTGCCAGCAGTGAAAGTGCGGGAACCTACAATGAGCAGTTCTTC
TRBJ2-5	TRBV19	.	.	CASSWSTVQETQYF	TGTGCCAGTAGTTGGTCGACAGTACAAGAGACCCAGTACTTC
TRBJ2-2	TRBV25-1	.	TRBD2	CASSAPSGRADGELFF	TGTGCCAGCAGTGCCCCTAGCGGGAGAGCCGACGGGGAGCTGTTTTTT
TRBJ2-5	TRBV27	.	.	CASSLFRTEGGTQYF	TGTGCCAGCAGTTTATTTCGGACCGAGGGGGGGACCCAGTACTTC
TRBJ1-3	TRBV29-1	.	.	CSVEVGSSGNTIYF	TGCAGCGTTGAAGTAGGGAGCTCTGGAAACACCATATATTTT
TRBJ2-7	TRBV9	few	.	CASSVDLQVNEQYF	TGTGCCAGCAGTGTTGACCTACAGGTAAACGAGCAGTACTTC
TRBJ1-1	TRBV7-2	.	TRBD1	CASSLNRGDTEAFF	TGTGCCAGCAGCTTAAACAGGGGGGACACTGAAGCTTTCTTT
TRBJ1-6	TRBV6-6	.	.	CASSYIRSVSPLHF	TGTGCCAGCAGTTACATAAGGTCGGTTTCACCCCTCCACTTT
TRBJ1-1	TRBV7-2	.	.	CASSLVGDMNTEAFF	TGTGCCAGCAGCTTAGTTGGAGATATGAACACTGAAGCTTTCTTT
TRBJ1-2	TRBV19	.	.	CASSIRDNWSYTF	TGTGCCAGTAGTATCCGAGACAATTGGAGCTACACCTTC
TRBJ2-7	TRBV7-9	.	.	CASSRDGPYEQYF	TGTGCCAGCAGCCGGGACGGTCCCTACGAGCAGTACTTC
TRBJ2-7	TRBV12-3/TRBV12-4	.	TRBD1	CASSDNRGEQYF	TGTGCCAGCAGTGACAACAGGGGCGAGCAGTACTTC
TRBJ1-6	TRBV5-6	.	.	CASSGGPGSPLHF	TGTGCCAGCAGCGGGGGACCAGGCTCACCCCTCCACTTT
TRBJ2-6	TRBV2	.	.	CASLRSFSGANVLTF	TGTGCCAGCCTCAGGTCGTTCTCTGGGGCCAACGTCCTGACTTTC
TRBJ2-7	TRBV19	.	TRBD1	CASSSPGGPYEQYF	TGTGCCAGTAGTAGCCCAGGGGGCCCCTACGAGCAGTACTTC
TRBJ2-1	TRBV10-3	.	.	CAIAGQRNEQFF	TGTGCCATCGCGGGACAGAGGAATGAGCAGTTCTTC
TRBJ2-5	TRBV7-2	.	.	CASSSPPDQETQYF	TGTGCCAGCAGCTCACCCCCCGACCAAGAGACCCAGTACTTC
TRBJ2-1	TRBV4-1	.	TRBD1	CASSRLPGQGVNEQFF	TGCGCCAGCAGCCGCCTTCCGGGACAGGGGGTTAATGAGCAGTTCTTC
TRBJ2-7	TRBV10-3	.	.	CAISDQDEQYF	TGTGCCATCAGTGATCAAGACGAGCAGTACTTC
TRBJ1-1	TRBV5-1	.	.	CASSYTGETNTEAFF	TGCGCCAGCAGCTACACAGGTGAAACGAACACTGAAGCTTTCTTT
TRBJ1-3	TRBV6-6	.	TRBD1	CASSRGAGTVSGNTIYF	TGTGCCAGCAGCCGAGGGGCCGGGACAGTTTCTGGAAACACCATATATTTT
TRBJ1-5	TRBV6-2/TRBV6-3	once	.	CASSYRGIPNQPQHF	TGTGCCAGCAGTTACCGGGGCATTCCAAATCAGCCCCAGCATTTT